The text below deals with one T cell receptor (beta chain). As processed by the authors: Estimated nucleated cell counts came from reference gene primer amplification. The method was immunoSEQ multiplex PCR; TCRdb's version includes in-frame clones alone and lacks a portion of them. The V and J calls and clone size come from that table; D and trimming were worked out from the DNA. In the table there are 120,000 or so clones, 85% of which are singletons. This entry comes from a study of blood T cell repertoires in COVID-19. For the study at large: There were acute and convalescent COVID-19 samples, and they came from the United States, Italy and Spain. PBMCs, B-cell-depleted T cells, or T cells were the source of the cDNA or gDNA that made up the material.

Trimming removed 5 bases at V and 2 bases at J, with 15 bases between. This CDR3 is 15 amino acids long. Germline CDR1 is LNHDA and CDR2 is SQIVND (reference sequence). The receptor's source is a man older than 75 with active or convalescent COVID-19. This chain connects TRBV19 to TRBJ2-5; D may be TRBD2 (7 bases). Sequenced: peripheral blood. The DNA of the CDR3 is TGTGCCAGTAGTCTGGGGGGGGGCGTTCAAGAGACCCAGTACTTC. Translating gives CASSLGGGVQETQYF.